The rows below give T cell receptor beta chains drawn from one sample of a study of T cell responses to AZD1222 COVID-19 vaccine. Clones were sequenced by immunoSEQ multiplex PCR, and TCRdb holds only the in-frame ones, with some missing. The repertoire consists of 150,000 to 200,000 clones, with about nine tenths occurring once and the leading ten covering 2.6%. This specimen consisted of peripheral blood, obtained on day 0 of AZD1222 vaccination. The receptor source for this set is an adult in good health. Each CDR3 is given with its conserved first and last residue. D genes are given only for firm matches.

J: TRBJ1-2; D: -; V: TRBV12-3/TRBV12-4; CDR3: CASSLTAYYGYTF
J: TRBJ2-2; D: TRBD2; V: TRBV5-1; CDR3: CASAGLAGGEPTGELFF
J: TRBJ2-7; D: TRBD2; V: TRBV7-6; CDR3: CASSLNVAGGAHEQYF
J: TRBJ1-5; D: TRBD1; V: TRBV6-5; CDR3: CASKPTGIIQPQHF
J: TRBJ2-1; D: TRBD2; V: TRBV9; CDR3: CASSLELAHYNEQFF
J: TRBJ2-1; D: TRBD2; V: TRBV6-5; CDR3: CASRTSGRNEQFF
J: TRBJ2-3; D: TRBD2; V: TRBV24-1; CDR3: CATSELAGGDTQYF
J: TRBJ2-1; D: TRBD2; V: TRBV10-1; CDR3: CASSEALAGGRSYNEQFF
J: TRBJ2-3; D: TRBD2; V: TRBV9; CDR3: CASSVAEGGPADTQYF
J: TRBJ1-2; D: -; V: TRBV3-1/TRBV3-2; CDR3: CASSRGRYGYTF
J: TRBJ1-2; D: -; V: TRBV7-9; CDR3: CASSLGANYGYTF
J: TRBJ2-2; D: -; V: TRBV4-1; CDR3: CASSPIAVNTGELFF
J: TRBJ2-3; D: TRBD1; V: TRBV25-1; CDR3: CASRQGAADTQYF
J: TRBJ2-2; D: TRBD1; V: TRBV2; CDR3: CASSIVGQSTGELFF
J: TRBJ2-4; D: -; V: TRBV3-1/TRBV3-2; CDR3: CASRGDGGQNIQYF
J: TRBJ2-1; D: TRBD2; V: TRBV5-4; CDR3: CASSYSGRSGEQFF
J: TRBJ2-7; D: TRBD2; V: TRBV13; CDR3: CASSLGTSAGEQYF
J: TRBJ2-1; D: TRBD2; V: TRBV18; CDR3: CASSPTGLAGANEQFF
J: TRBJ1-4; D: -; V: TRBV11-2; CDR3: CASSLIDRRREKLFF
J: TRBJ1-3; D: -; V: TRBV19; CDR3: CASIRTVNLVSGNTIYF
J: TRBJ1-6; D: -; V: TRBV28; CDR3: CASSPQSSSYNSPLHF
J: TRBJ1-1; D: -; V: TRBV5-1; CDR3: CASSVGTLAYTEAFF
J: TRBJ2-7; D: -; V: TRBV10-3; CDR3: CAISAKGTSYEQYF
J: TRBJ1-4; D: TRBD1; V: TRBV28; CDR3: CASRARQGGNEKLFF
J: TRBJ1-1; D: -; V: TRBV5-1; CDR3: CASSLGTGEDTEAFF
J: TRBJ1-2; D: -; V: TRBV2; CDR3: CASRGFEDYGYTF
J: TRBJ2-7; D: TRBD2; V: TRBV6-5; CDR3: CASGRTRVDEQYF
J: TRBJ2-7; D: TRBD1; V: TRBV7-8; CDR3: CASRNAGTGGYEQYF
J: TRBJ1-2; D: -; V: TRBV5-1; CDR3: CASSLEGIGGYTF
J: TRBJ1-1; D: -; V: TRBV9; CDR3: CASSVVSNTEAFF
J: TRBJ2-7; D: -; V: TRBV6-6; CDR3: CASSRPRGGSSGGYYEQYF